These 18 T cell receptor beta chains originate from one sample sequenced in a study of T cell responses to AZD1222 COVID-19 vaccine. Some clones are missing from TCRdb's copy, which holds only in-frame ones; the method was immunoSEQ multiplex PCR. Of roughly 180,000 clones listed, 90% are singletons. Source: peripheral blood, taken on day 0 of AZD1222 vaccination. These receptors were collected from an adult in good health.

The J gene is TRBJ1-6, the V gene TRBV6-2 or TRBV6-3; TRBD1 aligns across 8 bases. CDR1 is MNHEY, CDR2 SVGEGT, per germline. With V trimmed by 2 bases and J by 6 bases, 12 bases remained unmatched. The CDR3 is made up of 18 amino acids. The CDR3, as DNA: TGTGCCAGCAGTTACACAAGTACCGGGACAGGTTTTAATTCACCCCTCCACTTT. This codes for CASSYTSTGTGFNSPLHF.

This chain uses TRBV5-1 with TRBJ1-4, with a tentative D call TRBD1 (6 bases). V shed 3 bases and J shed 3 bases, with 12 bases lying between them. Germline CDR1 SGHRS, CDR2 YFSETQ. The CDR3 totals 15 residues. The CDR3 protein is CASSSGAKSNEKLFF. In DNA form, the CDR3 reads TGCGCCAGCAGCTCGGGGGCCAAGTCTAATGAAAAACTGTTTTTT.

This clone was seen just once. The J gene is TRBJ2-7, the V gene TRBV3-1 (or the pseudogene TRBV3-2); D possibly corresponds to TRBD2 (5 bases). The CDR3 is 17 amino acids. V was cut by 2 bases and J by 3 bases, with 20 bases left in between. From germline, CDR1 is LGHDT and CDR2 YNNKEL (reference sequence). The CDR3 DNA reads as TGTGCCAGCAGCCAATTATTGGACTTGTCTAAGGTCTACGAGCAGTACTTC. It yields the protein CASSQLLDLSKVYEQYF.

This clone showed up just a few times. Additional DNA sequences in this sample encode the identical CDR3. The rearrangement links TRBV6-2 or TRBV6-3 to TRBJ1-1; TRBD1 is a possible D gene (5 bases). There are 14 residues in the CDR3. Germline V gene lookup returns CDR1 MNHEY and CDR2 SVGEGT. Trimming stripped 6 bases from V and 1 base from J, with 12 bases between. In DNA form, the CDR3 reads TGTGCCAGCAGCCCCGGCGGGGCGAACACTGAAGCTTTCTTT. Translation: CASSPGGANTEAFF.

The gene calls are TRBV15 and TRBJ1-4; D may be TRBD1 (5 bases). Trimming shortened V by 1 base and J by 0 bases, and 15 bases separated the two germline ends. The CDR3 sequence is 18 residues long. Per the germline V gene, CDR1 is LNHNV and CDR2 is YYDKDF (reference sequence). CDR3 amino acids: CATSRAPQAGATNEKLFF. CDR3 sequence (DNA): TGTGCCACCAGCAGAGCCCCCCAAGCGGGGGCAACTAATGAAAAACTGTTTTTT.

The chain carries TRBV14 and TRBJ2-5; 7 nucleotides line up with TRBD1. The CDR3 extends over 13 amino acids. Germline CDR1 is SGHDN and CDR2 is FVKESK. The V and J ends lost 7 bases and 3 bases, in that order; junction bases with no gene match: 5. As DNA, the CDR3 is TGTGCCAGCATCATCCAGGGGGAAGAGACCCAGTACTTC. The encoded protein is CASIIQGEETQYF.

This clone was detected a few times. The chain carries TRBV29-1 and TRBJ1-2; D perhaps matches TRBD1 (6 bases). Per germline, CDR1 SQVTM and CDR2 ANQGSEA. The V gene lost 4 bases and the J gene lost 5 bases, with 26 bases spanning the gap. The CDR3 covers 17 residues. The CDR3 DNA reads TGCAGCGTTGGGGCCCCCGGGGGACACCCCTCCTTGTATGGCTACACCTTC. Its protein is CSVGAPGGHPSLYGYTF.

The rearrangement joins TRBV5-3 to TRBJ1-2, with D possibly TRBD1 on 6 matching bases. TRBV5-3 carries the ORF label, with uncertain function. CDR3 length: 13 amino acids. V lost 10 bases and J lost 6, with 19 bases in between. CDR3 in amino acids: CAPDEGGADGYTF. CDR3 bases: TGTGCCCCCGATGAGGGGGGCGCGGATGGCTACACCTTC.

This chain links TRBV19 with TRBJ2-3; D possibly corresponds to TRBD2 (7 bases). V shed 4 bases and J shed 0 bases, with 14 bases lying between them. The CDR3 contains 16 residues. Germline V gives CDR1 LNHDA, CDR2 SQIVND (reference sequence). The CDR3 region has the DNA TGTGCCAGTAGTAAGGAGGGGGGGTTGAGCACAGATACGCAGTATTTT. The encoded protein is CASSKEGGLSTDTQYF.

The CDR3 DNA is TGTGCCAGCCAGGACAGCAAGGATGGCTACACCTTC. Residues: CASQDSKDGYTF. The chain uses TRBV12-3 or TRBV12-4 and TRBJ1-2, with D maybe TRBD1 (6 bases). The CDR3 runs to 12 residues. Trimming took 8 bases from V and 6 from J, leaving 13 bases between them.

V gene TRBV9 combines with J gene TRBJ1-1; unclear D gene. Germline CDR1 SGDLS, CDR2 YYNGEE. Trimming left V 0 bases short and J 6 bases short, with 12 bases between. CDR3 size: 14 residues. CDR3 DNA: TGTGCCAGCAGCGTAGGGGCAGGTCGGGCTGAAGCTTTCTTT. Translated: CASSVGAGRAEAFF.

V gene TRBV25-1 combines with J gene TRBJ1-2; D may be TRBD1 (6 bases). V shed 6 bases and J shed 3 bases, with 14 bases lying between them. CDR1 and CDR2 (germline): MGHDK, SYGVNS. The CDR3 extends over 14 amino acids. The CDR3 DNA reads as TGTGCCAGCAGCAAACAGGGACGAGACTATGGCTACACCTTC. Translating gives CASSKQGRDYGYTF.

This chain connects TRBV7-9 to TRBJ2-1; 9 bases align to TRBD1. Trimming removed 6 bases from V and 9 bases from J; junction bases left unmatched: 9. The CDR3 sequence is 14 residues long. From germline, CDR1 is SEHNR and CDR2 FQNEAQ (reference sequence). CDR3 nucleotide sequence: TGTGCCAGCAGAGGGACAGGGCTGCCAAGTGAGCAGTTCTTC. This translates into CASRGTGLPSEQFF.

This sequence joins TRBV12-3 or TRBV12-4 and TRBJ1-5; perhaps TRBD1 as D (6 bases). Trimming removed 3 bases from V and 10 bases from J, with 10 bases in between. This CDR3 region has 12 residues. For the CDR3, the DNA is TGTGCCAGCAGTTTGTCAGGGGTCCCCCAGCATTTT. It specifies CASSLSGVPQHF.

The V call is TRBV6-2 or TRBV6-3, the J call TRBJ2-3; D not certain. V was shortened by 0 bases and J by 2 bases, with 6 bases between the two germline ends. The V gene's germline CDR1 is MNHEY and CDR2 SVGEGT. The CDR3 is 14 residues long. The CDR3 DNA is TGTGCCAGCAGTTACTCCCGTTTCACAGATACGCAGTATTTT. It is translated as CASSYSRFTDTQYF.

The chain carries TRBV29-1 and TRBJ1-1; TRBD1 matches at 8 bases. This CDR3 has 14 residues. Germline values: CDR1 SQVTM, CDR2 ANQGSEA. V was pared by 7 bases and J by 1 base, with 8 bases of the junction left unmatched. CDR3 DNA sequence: TGCAGCGCCCGGACAGGGTTCGGGAACACTGAAGCTTTCTTT. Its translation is CSARTGFGNTEAFF.

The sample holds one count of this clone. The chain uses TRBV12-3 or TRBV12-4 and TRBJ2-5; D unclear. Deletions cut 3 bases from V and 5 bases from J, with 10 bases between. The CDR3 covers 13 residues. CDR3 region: CASSFYQGETQYF. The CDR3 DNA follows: TGTGCCAGCAGTTTTTACCAAGGGGAGACCCAGTACTTC.

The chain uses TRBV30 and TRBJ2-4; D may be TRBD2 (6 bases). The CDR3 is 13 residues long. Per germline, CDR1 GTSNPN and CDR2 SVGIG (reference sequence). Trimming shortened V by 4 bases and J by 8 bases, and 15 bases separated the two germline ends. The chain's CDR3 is CAWNIVGGDIQYF. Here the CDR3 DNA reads TGTGCCTGGAATATTGTCGGGGGAGACATTCAGTACTTC.